The 13 T cell receptor beta chains below all came from one sample that was sequenced in a study of blood T cells in healthy people across ages. For the second PCR, which ran for 7 to 11 cycles, a sample-barcoded 5' primer and a J-beta primer mix were used. Using its own MiXCR run on the 5' RACE reads, TCRdb lists one record per CDR3 protein. The table lists some 640,000 distinct CDR3 sequences, about 28% of them singletons. Sequenced material: blood. The receptors here all came from a woman aged 80 or over in good health.

The V gene is TRBV28, the J gene TRBJ1-5; a weak D match, TRBD1 (5 bases). With 10 bases removed from V and 1 base from J, the gap between germline ends came to 14 bases. Looked up from germline, CDR1 is MDHEN and CDR2 is SYDVKM. This CDR3 is 14 amino acids long. The CDR3: CANRRRGSNQPQHF. DNA of the CDR3: TGTGCCAACAGGCGACGGGGGAGCAATCAGCCCCAGCATTTT.

This clonotype came up many times. V usage is TRBV6-2 or TRBV6-3 and J usage is TRBJ1-5, with D perhaps TRBD1 (5 bases). The CDR3 sequence is 15 residues long. V was clipped by 8 bases and J by 2 bases, with 16 bases between them. CDR1 is MNHEY, CDR2 SVGEGT, per germline. CDR3 in amino acids: CASLAAGLGNQPQHF. CDR3 in DNA: TGTGCCAGCCTAGCGGCGGGGCTTGGCAATCAGCCCCAGCATTTT.

This sequence joins TRBV30 and TRBJ1-2; maybe TRBD1 (6 bases). The germline gives CDR1 GTSNPN, CDR2 SVGIG (reference sequence). This CDR3 contains 14 residues. The V end was cut by 4 bases, the J end by 8 bases, with 20 bases between. CDR3 DNA sequence: TGTGCCTGGATTCGCCAGGGAACAGGGATAGGCTACACCTTC. Protein product: CAWIRQGTGIGYTF.

The J gene is TRBJ1-2, the V gene TRBV18; perhaps TRBD1 as D (6 bases). The CDR3 spans 18 residues. The germline V and J ends were trimmed by 5 bases and 2 bases, with 24 bases remaining between them. Germline-derived CDR1 and CDR2 are KGHSH and LQKENI. The CDR3 coding sequence is TGTGCCAGCTCAGCCGGAGGGTGGGGGCGAGGCGAGAACTATGGCTACACCTTC. It translates to CASSAGGWGRGENYGYTF.

In this sample, this clonotype turned up many times. J is TRBJ1-5 and V is TRBV27; D gene ambiguous. V was pared by 9 bases and J by 2 bases, with 5 bases between. Looked up from germline, CDR1 is MNHEY and CDR2 is SMNVEV (reference sequence). The CDR3 runs to 11 residues. The CDR3 reads CARGGNQPQHF. The CDR3 region has the DNA TGTGCCAGGGGTGGCAATCAGCCCCAGCATTTT.

This clonotype was recorded many times. This chain's CDR3 is CASSLGQKGGPYNEQFF. In DNA, the CDR3 is TGCGCCAGCAGCTTGGGGCAGAAGGGGGGCCCCTACAATGAGCAGTTCTTC. The gene calls are TRBV5-1 and TRBJ2-1, with D tentatively TRBD1 or TRBD2 (6 bases each). V was clipped by 0 bases and J by 2 bases, with 15 bases between them. Germline CDR1 reads SGHRS; CDR2 reads YFSETQ. This CDR3 region has 17 residues. Looking up the rest from reference TRBV5-1 and TRBJ2-1 gives the full variable domain: KAGVTQTPRYLIKTRGQQVTLSCSPISGHRSVSWYQQTPGQGLQFLFEYFSETQRNKGNFPGRFSGRQFSNSRSEMNVSTLELGDSALYLCASSLGQKGGPYNEQFFGPGTRLTVL.

The chain carries TRBV7-3 and TRBJ2-5, with a tentative D call TRBD2 (6 bases). The CDR3 is 15 amino acids. Deletions cut 3 bases from V and 4 bases from J, with 15 bases between. Germline V lookup: CDR1 SGHTA, CDR2 FQGTGA. The CDR3: CASSLRTTRPETQYF. CDR3 nucleotides: TGTGCCAGCAGCTTGAGGACGACTAGGCCAGAGACCCAGTACTTC.

The chain combines TRBV7-2 with TRBJ1-1; a possible D gene is TRBD1 (6 bases). Per the germline V gene, CDR1 is SGHTA and CDR2 is FQGNSA. V was shortened by 1 base and J by 3 bases, with 12 bases between the two germline ends. The CDR3 runs 15 residues. CDR3 amino acids: CASSLVGGGYTEAFF. The CDR3 DNA follows: TGTGCCAGCAGCTTAGTGGGGGGCGGATACACTGAAGCTTTCTTT. The full variable domain, rest sourced from reference TRBV7-2 and TRBJ1-1, is GAGVSQSPSNKVTEKGKDVELRCDPISGHTALYWYRQSLGQGLEFLIYFQGNSAPDKSGLPSDRFSAERTGGSVSTLTIQRTQQEDSAVYLCASSLVGGGYTEAFFGQGTRLTVV.

There are many counts of this clonotype. The chain couples TRBV9 to TRBJ1-4; D possibly corresponds to TRBD1 (6 bases). Germline V CDR1 and CDR2: SGDLS, YYNGEE. CDR3 length: 16 amino acids. V lost 3 bases to trimming and J lost 7 bases, with 19 bases between them. The chain's CDR3 is CASSGAGGGHAEKLFF. Written as DNA, the CDR3 is TGTGCCAGCAGCGGTGCAGGTGGGGGGCACGCTGAAAAACTGTTTTTT.

This clonotype has ten or more counts. The rearrangement uses TRBV2 and TRBJ2-1, with D uncertain. Germline values: CDR1 SNHLY, CDR2 FYNNEI. This CDR3 comprises 12 residues. The germline V and J ends were trimmed by 4 bases and 3 bases, with 4 bases remaining between them. The CDR3 DNA reads as TGTGCCAGCAGTGGGAGCTACAATGAGCAGTTCTTC. Translated, it gives CASSGSYNEQFF.

Concerning this clonotype: This could be a read error, since a much larger clone is one nucleotide away. The chain carries TRBV5-6 and TRBJ2-4; TRBD1 might be the D (6 bases). The germline V gene encodes CDR1 SGHDT and CDR2 YYEEEE. The ends were cut back, 6 bases at V and 13 bases at J, with 20 bases in the middle. The CDR3 is 13 amino acids. This CDR3 is CASNGFRGATQYF. CDR3 nucleotides: TGTGCCAGCAACGGATTCAGGGGAGCTACCCAGTACTTC.

This clonotype has ten or more counts. The chain links TRBV20-1 to TRBJ1-6, with unresolved D. Germline CDR1 reads DFQATT; CDR2 reads SNEGSKA (reference sequence). The CDR3 totals 14 residues. Trimming took off 6 bases at V and 5 bases at J, with 14 bases between the two ends. This chain's CDR3 is CSAASGHDNSPLHF. For the CDR3, the DNA is TGCAGTGCCGCCAGCGGGCACGATAATTCACCCCTCCACTTT.

This clonotype has ten or more counts. This CDR3 is CTSNRAGLSSYEQYF. CDR3 in DNA: TGCACCAGCAATCGAGCGGGCCTATCCTCCTACGAGCAGTACTTC. J is TRBJ2-7 and V is TRBV1; the table's D call of TRBD2 was not tested on the DNA. TRBV1 is tagged as a pseudogene. The CDR3 totals 15 residues.